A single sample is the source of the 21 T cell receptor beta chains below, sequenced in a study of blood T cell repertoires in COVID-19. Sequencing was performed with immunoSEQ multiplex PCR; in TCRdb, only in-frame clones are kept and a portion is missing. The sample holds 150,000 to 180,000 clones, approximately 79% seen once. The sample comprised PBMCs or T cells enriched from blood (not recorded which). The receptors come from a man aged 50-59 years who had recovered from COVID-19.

DNA of the CDR3: TGTGCCAGCAGCCAAGATCCCTTTTATGAGCAGTTCTTC. This sequence encodes CASSQDPFYEQFF. The chain uses TRBV3-1 (or the pseudogene TRBV3-2) and TRBJ2-1; D unresolved. Germline V lookup: CDR1 LGHDT, CDR2 YNNKEL (reference sequence). V lost 0 bases and J 8 bases, leaving 8 bases between the germline ends. The CDR3 covers 13 residues.

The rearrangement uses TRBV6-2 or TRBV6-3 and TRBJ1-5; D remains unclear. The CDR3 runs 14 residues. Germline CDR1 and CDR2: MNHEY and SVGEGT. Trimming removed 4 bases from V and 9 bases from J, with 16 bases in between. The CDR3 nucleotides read TGTGCCAGCAGTTTACGAACGGGTGTCGGGCCCCAGCATTTT. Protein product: CASSLRTGVGPQHF.

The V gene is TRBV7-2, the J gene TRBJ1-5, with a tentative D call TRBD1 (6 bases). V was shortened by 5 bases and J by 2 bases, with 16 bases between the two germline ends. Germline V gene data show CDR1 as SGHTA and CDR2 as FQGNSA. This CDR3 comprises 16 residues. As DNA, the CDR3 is TGTGCCAGCAGCCTACGGGCAGGGGCAGGCAATCAGCCCCAGCATTTT. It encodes CASSLRAGAGNQPQHF.

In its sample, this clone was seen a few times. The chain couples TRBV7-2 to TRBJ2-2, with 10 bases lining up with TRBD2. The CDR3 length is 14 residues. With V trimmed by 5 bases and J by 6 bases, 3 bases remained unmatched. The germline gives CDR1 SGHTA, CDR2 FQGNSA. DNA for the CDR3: TGTGCCAGCAGCGTCCTAGCGGGAGCCGGGGAGCTGTTTTTT. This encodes CASSVLAGAGELFF. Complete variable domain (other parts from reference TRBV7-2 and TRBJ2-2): GAGVSQSPSNKVTEKGKDVELRCDPISGHTALYWYRQSLGQGLEFLIYFQGNSAPDKSGLPSDRFSAERTGGSVSTLTIQRTQQEDSAVYLCASSVLAGAGELFFGEGSRLTVL.

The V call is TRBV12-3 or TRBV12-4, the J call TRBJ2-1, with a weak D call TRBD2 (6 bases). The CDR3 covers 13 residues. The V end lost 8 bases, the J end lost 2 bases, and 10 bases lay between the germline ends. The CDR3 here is CASLGGTYNEQFF. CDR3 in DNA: TGTGCCAGCCTCGGGGGAACCTACAATGAGCAGTTCTTC.

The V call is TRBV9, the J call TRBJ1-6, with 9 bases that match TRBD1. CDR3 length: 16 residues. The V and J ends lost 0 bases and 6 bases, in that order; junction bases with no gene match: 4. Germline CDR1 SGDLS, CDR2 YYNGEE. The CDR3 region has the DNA TGTGCCAGCAGCGTAGGAGGGACAGGGAGTAATTCACCCCTCCACTTT. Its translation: CASSVGGTGSNSPLHF.

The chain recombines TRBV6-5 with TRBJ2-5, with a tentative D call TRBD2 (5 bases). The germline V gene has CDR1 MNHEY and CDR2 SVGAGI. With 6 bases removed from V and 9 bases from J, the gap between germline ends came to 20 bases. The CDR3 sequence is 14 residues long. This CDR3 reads CASRDFTGSAAQYF. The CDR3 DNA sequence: TGTGCCAGCAGGGACTTTACCGGATCCGCGGCCCAGTACTTC.

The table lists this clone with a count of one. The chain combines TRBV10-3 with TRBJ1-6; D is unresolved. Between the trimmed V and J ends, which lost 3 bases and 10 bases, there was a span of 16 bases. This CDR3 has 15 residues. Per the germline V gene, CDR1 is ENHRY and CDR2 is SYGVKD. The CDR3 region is CAISDAIAGSSPLHF. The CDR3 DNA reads TGTGCCATCAGTGACGCGATTGCAGGCTCCTCACCCCTCCACTTT.

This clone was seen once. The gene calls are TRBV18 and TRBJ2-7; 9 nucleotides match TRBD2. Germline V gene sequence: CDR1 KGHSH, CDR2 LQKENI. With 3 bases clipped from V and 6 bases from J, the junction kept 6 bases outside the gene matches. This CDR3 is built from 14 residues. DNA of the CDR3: TGTGCCAGCTCACCCCCTAGCGGGGATTTCGAGCAGTACTTC. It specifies CASSPPSGDFEQYF.

The CDR3 DNA sequence: TGCGCCAGCCGAACGACCGCGACAGGGGCTAATAATGAAAAACTGTTTTTT. Translated: CASRTTATGANNEKLFF. V gene TRBV4-1 combines with J gene TRBJ1-4; 8 bases are a match to TRBD1. The trim removed 8 bases at V and 4 bases at J, leaving 15 bases unmatched. The CDR3 has 17 residues. CDR1 and CDR2 from the germline V gene are MGHRA and YSYEKL.

CDR3 in DNA: TGTGCCAGCTCACCAGGTGATAGGGGTAGTCCACCCCTCCACTTT. This sequence encodes CASSPGDRGSPPLHF. This sequence joins TRBV18 and TRBJ1-6; tentatively, D is TRBD1 (5 bases). The V end lost 2 bases, the J end lost 11 bases, and 16 bases lay between the germline ends. Germline CDR1 is KGHSH and CDR2 is LQKENI. This CDR3 region has 15 residues.

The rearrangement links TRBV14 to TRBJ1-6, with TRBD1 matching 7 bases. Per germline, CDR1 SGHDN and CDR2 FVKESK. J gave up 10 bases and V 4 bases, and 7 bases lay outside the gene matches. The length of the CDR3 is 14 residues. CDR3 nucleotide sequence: TGTGCCAGCAGCCTGCTTGGGACAGACTCACCCCTCCACTTT. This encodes CASSLLGTDSPLHF.

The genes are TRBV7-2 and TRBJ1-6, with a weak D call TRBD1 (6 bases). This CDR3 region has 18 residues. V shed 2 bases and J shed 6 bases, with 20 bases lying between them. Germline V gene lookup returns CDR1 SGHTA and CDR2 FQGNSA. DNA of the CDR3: TGTGCCAGCAGCTTATCATACGCAACAGGGACGCGTAATTCACCCCTCCACTTT. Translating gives CASSLSYATGTRNSPLHF.

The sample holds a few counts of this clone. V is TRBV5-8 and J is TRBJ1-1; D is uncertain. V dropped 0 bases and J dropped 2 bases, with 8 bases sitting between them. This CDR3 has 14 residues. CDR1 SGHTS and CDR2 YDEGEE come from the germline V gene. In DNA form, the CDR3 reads TGTGCCAGCAGCTTGGATTGGGCTAACACTGAAGCTTTCTTT. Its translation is CASSLDWANTEAFF.

The CDR3 region is CASGRDRASTDEQFF. CDR3 in DNA: TGCGCCAGCGGTAGGGACAGGGCGTCAACCGATGAGCAGTTCTTC. V is TRBV5-1 and J is TRBJ2-1; TRBD1 agrees at 9 bases. Germline V gene data show CDR1 as SGHRS and CDR2 as YFSETQ. This CDR3 is 15 amino acids long. J lost 8 bases, V lost 7 bases, and 13 bases had no gene match.

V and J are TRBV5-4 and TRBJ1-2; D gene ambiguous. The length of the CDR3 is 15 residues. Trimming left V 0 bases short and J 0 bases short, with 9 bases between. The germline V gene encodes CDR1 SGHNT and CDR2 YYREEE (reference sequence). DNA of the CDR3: TGTGCCAGCAGCTTGGGTGGAGCCCCTAACTATGGCTACACCTTC. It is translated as CASSLGGAPNYGYTF.

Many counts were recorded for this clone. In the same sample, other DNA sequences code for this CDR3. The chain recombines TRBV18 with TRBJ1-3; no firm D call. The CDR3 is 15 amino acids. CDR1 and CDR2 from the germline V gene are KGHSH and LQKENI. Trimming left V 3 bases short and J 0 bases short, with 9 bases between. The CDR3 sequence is CASSPEGISGNTIYF. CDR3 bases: TGTGCCAGCTCACCGGAGGGCATCTCTGGAAACACCATATATTTT.

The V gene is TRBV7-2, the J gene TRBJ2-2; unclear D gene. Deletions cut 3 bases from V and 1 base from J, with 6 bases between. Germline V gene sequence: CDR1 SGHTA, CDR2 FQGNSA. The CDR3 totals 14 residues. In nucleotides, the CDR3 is TGTGCCAGCAGCTTGAGGATGAACACCGGGGAGCTGTTTTTT. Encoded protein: CASSLRMNTGELFF.

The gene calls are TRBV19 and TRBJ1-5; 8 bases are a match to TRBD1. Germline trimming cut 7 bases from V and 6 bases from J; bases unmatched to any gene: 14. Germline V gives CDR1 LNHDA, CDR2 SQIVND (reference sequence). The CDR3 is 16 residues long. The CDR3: CASTQGTGRPGQPQHF. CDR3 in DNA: TGTGCCAGTACCCAAGGGACAGGTAGACCAGGTCAGCCCCAGCATTTT.

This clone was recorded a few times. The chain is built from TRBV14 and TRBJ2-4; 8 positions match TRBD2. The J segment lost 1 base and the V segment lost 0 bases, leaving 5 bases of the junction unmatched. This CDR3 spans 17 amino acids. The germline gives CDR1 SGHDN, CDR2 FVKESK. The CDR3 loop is CASSQEVAGFAKNIQYF. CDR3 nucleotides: TGTGCCAGCAGCCAAGAAGTAGCGGGGTTCGCCAAAAACATTCAGTACTTC.

CDR3 region: CASSPGTGFGNTIYF. CDR3 bases: TGTGCCAGCAGTCCCGGGACAGGGTTTGGAAACACCATATATTTT. The rearrangement uses TRBV6-5 and TRBJ1-3; the match to TRBD1 covers 9 bases. The CDR3 runs to 15 residues. Per germline, CDR1 MNHEY and CDR2 SVGAGI. V gave up 5 bases and J gave up 3 bases; unmatched junction bases: 5.